Detailed here is one T cell receptor (beta chain). The authors carried out high-throughput sequencing of TCR beta. They applied it to CD8+ and CD4+ T cells obtained from blood. In contrast to the negatively isolated CD8+ and CD4+ T cells, TEMRA cells were FACS-enriched. Random hexamers primed reverse transcription of about 0.5 to 1 ug RNA. The TCR beta CDR3 was amplified by immunoSEQ multiplex PCR across 54 Vbeta, 13 Jbeta. TCRdb redid the calling of the immunoSEQ multiplex PCR reads with MiXCR, one entry per CDR3 protein. Among over 150,000 distinct CDR3 sequences listed, 90% to 95% were seen once. The sample originates from a study of CD8 T cells in Susac syndrome. Looking at the study overall: Active disease was present in about 6 of the sequenced Susac syndrome patients, whereas under 10 of them were in remission.

CDR1 and CDR2 (germline): KGHSH, LQKENI. The CDR3 consists of 14 residues. The V and J ends lost 3 bases and 6 bases respectively, with 15 bases between them. This clonotype originated in a human donor with Susac syndrome. The sequenced sample was CD4+ T cells from PBMCs. The chain joins TRBV18 to TRBJ2-7; perhaps TRBD1 as D (5 bases). The CDR3 coding sequence is TGTGCCAGCTCACCTTCTCAGGGCAGAGTCGAGCAGTACTTC. Translated: CASSPSQGRVEQYF.